Listed below are T cell receptor beta chains from one sample, sequenced in a study of T cells in Graves' hyperthyroidism and ophthalmopathy. A single record per CDR3 protein comes from TCRdb applying MiXCR to the multiplex PCR reads. This sample has under 650,000 distinct CDR3 sequences, with 15% to 20% found just once. Sequenced sample: blood. These receptors came from a woman in her 30s with Graves' hyperthyroidism. Each CDR3 is given with its conserved first and last residue. A D gene is named only where the DNA matches it firmly. For some rows the clone size is stated as once, few or many, or as a class when expanded; others skip it.

NA	12	few	TRBV6-1	TRBJ2-7	CASSRDPYEQYF	TGTGCCAGCAGCCGGGACCCCTACGAGCAGTACTTC
NA	12	NA	TRBV29-1	TRBJ2-5	CSADSLQETQYF	TGCAGCGCTGACAGCTTACAAGAGACCCAGTACTTC
TRBD2	15	many	TRBV7-2	TRBJ2-1	CASSQGLLTYNEQFF	TGTGCCAGCAGCCAGGGACTACTAACCTACAATGAGCAGTTCTTC
NA	16	few	TRBV11-2	TRBJ2-3	CASSLSRGRGGDTQYF	TGTGCCAGCAGCTTGAGTCGTGGGAGGGGGGGGGATACGCAGTATTTT
NA	16	few	TRBV13	TRBJ1-2	CASSLIGAPQIYGYTF	TGTGCCAGCAGCTTAATAGGAGCCCCGCAAATCTATGGCTACACCTTC
TRBD1	13	NA	TRBV6-2/TRBV6-3	TRBJ2-1	CASTQGLVGEQFF	TGTGCCAGCACACAGGGGTTGGTGGGTGAGCAGTTCTTC
NA	12	many	TRBV28	TRBJ1-1	CASSYTDIKAFF	TGTGCCAGCAGTTACACGGACATTAAAGCTTTCTTT
TRBD1	16	NA	TRBV7-2	TRBJ2-7	CASSLSGTGGVYEQYF	TGTGCCAGCAGCTTAAGTGGTACAGGGGGAGTCTACGAGCAGTACTTC
NA	12	NA	TRBV7-2	TRBJ1-6	CASSLIGATLHF	TGTGCCAGCAGCTTAATAGGGGCCACCCTCCACTTT
NA	16	many	TRBV20-1	TRBJ2-1	CSARDFLTTSYNEQFF	TGCAGTGCTAGAGATTTCTTGACAACATCCTACAATGAGCAGTTCTTC
TRBD1	16	many	TRBV2	TRBJ2-1	CASSSPGQKIVNEQFF	TGTGCCAGCAGTAGCCCGGGACAGAAGATCGTCAATGAGCAGTTCTTC
TRBD1	14	many	TRBV2	TRBJ2-5	CASRTGGFQETQYF	TGTGCCAGCAGGACAGGGGGCTTTCAAGAGACCCAGTACTTC
NA	13	few	TRBV20-1	TRBJ2-1	CSARDWDGNEQFF	TGCAGTGCTAGAGATTGGGATGGCAATGAGCAGTTCTTC
NA	14	many	TRBV28	TRBJ2-3	CASSFEPNTDTQYF	TGTGCCAGCAGTTTTGAGCCTAACACAGATACGCAGTATTTT
NA	15	NA	TRBV6-2/TRBV6-3	TRBJ1-5	CASSSRSRPNQPQHF	TGTGCCAGCAGTTCTCGTTCGCGGCCCAATCAGCCCCAGCATTTT
TRBD2	14	many	TRBV27	TRBJ2-7	CASSIAGGSYEQYF	TGTGCCAGCAGTATAGCGGGAGGCTCCTACGAGCAGTACTTC
TRBD1	16	few	TRBV6-1	TRBJ1-5	CASNPTDRGTYQPQHF	TGTGCCAGCAACCCTACCGACAGGGGTACCTATCAGCCCCAGCATTTT
NA	15	few	TRBV7-8	TRBJ1-5	CASSTSAGEGQPQHF	TGTGCCAGCAGCACTAGCGCAGGGGAAGGTCAGCCCCAGCATTTT
TRBD1	13	many	TRBV27	TRBJ2-7	CASREQGAYEQYF	TGTGCCAGTCGAGAACAGGGGGCCTACGAGCAGTACTTC
NA	13	NA	TRBV4-2	TRBJ2-7	CASSQEAGYEQYF	TGTGCCAGCAGCCAAGAGGCGGGTTACGAGCAGTACTTC
NA	12	NA	TRBV12-3/TRBV12-4	TRBJ1-2	CASRGGADGYTF	TGTGCCAGCAGGGGGGGCGCGGATGGCTACACCTTC